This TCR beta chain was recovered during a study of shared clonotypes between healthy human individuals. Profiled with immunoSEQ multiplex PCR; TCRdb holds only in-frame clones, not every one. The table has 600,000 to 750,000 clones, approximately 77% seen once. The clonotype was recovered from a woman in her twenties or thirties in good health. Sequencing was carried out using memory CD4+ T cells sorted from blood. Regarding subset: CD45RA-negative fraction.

CDR3 sequence (DNA): TGTGCCAGTAGTCCCTCGGGGGTGGGGAGCTACGAGCAGTACTTC. It codes for CASSPSGVGSYEQYF. The rearrangement joins TRBV19 to TRBJ2-7; a weak D match, TRBD2 (6 bases). The CDR3 consists of 15 residues. Germline CDR1 reads LNHDA; CDR2 reads SQIVND (reference sequence). V lost 5 bases and J lost 3, with 17 bases in between.